Reported below is one T cell receptor beta chain. What it recognizes is unknown. The CDR3 totals 12 residues. Germline CDR1 is KGHSH and CDR2 is LQKENI. V shed 3 bases and J shed 8 bases, with 8 bases lying between them. This record comes from a study of response to subunit inactivated influenza vaccine. Study outcomes and limitations: After each seasonal influenza vaccination, few new T cells are recruited, the authors suggested.

TCRdb re-analysed the RT-PCR reads in MiXCR, keeping a single row per CDR3 protein. The table lists some 640,000 distinct CDR3 sequences, roughly 14% of them singletons. The source material was PBMCs from blood, sampled 14 days before vaccination. This sequence was found in a man aged 50 to 60 who received an inactivated influenza vaccine. The V call is TRBV18, the J call TRBJ1-5, with D unclear. For the CDR3, the DNA is TGTGCCAGCTCACCCGGGAAAGAGCCCCAGCATTTT. Translating it yields CASSPGKEPQHF.